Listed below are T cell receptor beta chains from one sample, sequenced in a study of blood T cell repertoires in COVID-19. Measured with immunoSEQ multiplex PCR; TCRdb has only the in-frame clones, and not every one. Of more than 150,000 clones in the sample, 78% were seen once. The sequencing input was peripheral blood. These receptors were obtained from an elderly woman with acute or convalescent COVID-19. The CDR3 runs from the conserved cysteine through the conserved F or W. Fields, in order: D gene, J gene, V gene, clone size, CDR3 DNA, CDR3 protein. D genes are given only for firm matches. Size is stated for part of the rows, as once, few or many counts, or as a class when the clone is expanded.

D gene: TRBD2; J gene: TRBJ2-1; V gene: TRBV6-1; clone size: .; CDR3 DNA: TGTGCCAGCAGTGAAGCCCTGGTAGGACTAGCGCCCCCCGTCCACAATGAGCAGTTCTTC; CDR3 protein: CASSEALVGLAPPVHNEQFF
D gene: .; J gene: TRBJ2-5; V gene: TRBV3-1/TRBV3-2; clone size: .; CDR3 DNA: TGTGCCAGCAGCCCCTATGGGGGAGGGGGAGAGACCCAGTACTTC; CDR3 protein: CASSPYGGGGETQYF
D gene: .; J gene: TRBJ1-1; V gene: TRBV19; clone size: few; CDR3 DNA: TGTGCCAGTAGTACCGGACAACTCACTGAAGCTTTCTTT; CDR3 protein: CASSTGQLTEAFF
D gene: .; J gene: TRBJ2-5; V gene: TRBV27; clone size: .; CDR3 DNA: TGTGCCAGCAGGGGACACCTCCAAGAGACCCAGTACTTC; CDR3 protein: CASRGHLQETQYF
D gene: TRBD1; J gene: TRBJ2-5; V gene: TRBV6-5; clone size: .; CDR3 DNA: TGTGCCAGCAGTCCACAGGGGGCGAGAGAGACCCAGTACTTC; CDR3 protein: CASSPQGARETQYF
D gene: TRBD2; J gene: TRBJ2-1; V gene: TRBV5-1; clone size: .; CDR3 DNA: TGCGCCAGCAGCCAGGGACTAGCGGGAGGATTGGATGAGCAGTTCTTC; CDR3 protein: CASSQGLAGGLDEQFF
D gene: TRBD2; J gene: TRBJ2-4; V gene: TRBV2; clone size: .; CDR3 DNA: TGTGCCAGCACCTCGGCGCTAGCGGGGGGACTAGCCAAAAACATTCAGTACTTC; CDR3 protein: CASTSALAGGLAKNIQYF
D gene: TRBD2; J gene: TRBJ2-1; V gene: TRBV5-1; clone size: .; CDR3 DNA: TGCGCCAGCAGGGGTCTAGCGGGAATCAATGAGCAGTTCTTC; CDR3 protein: CASRGLAGINEQFF
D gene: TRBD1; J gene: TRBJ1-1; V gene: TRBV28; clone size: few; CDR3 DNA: TGTGCCAGCAGGCTTACAGGGGGCGTTGAAGCTTTCTTT; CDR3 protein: CASRLTGGVEAFF
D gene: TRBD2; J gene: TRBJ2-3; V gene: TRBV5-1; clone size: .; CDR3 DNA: TGCGCCAGCAGCTTGAGGGCTAGCGGACTCTCAGATACGCAGTATTTT; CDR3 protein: CASSLRASGLSDTQYF
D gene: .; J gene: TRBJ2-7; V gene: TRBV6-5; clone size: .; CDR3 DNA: TGTGCCAGCAGTTACGGGCGCGAGCAGTACTTC; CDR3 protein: CASSYGREQYF
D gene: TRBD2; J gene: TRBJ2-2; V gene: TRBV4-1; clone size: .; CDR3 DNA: TGCGCCAGCAGCCAAGTGGGGGGGGTAGGGGAGCTGTTTTTT; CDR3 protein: CASSQVGGVGELFF
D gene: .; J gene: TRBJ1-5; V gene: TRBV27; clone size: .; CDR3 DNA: TGTGCCAGCGCATCCTTTTCGGGGTACCAGCCCCAGCATTTT; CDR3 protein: CASASFSGYQPQHF
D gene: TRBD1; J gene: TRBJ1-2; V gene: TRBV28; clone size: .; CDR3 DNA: TGTGCCAGCAGTCCCGGACAGGGCACCGGTGGCTACACCTTC; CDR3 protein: CASSPGQGTGGYTF
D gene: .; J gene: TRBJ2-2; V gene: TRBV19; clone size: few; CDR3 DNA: TGTGCCAGTAGTATACCCGCAGGGGGGACTTACACCGGGGAGCTGTTTTTT; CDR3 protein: CASSIPAGGTYTGELFF
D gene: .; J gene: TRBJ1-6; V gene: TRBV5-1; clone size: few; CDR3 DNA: TGCGCCAGCAGCTTGGATCCGGGGTTAGGATCACCCCTCCACTTT; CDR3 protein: CASSLDPGLGSPLHF
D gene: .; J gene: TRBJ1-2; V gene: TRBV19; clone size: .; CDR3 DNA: TGTGCCAGTAGTCCCCGGGGAAACTATGGCTACACCTTC; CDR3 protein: CASSPRGNYGYTF
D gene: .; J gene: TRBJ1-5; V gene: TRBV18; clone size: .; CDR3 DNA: TGTGCCAGCTCACCAGGGAGGGGGGCTGGACAGCCCCAGCATTTT; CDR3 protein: CASSPGRGAGQPQHF
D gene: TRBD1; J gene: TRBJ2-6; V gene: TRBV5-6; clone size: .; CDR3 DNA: TGTGCCAGCAGCTTCCGGACAGGGGCCCCAAACGTCCTGACTTTC; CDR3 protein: CASSFRTGAPNVLTF
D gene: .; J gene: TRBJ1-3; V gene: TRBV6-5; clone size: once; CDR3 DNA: TGTGCCAGCATCGACGCAGGGGTGAGGGACACCATATATTTT; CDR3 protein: CASIDAGVRDTIYF
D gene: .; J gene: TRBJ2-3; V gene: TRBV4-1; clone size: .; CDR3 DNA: TGCGCCAGCAGCCAGGAGGATCGGGATACGCAGTATTTT; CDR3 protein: CASSQEDRDTQYF
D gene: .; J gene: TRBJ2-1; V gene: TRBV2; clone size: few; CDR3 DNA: TGTGCCAGCAGTGAAGGAATCTTGGCCTGGTATGAGCAGTTCTTC; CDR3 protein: CASSEGILAWYEQFF
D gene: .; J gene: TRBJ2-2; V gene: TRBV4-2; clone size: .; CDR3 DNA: TGTGCCAGCAGCCTAACGGGGAAGGGCGGCGGGGAGCTGTTTTTT; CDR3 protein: CASSLTGKGGGELFF
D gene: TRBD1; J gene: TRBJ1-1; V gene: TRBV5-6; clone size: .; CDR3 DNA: TGTGCCAGCAGCCCTGACAGGGGACTGAACACTGAAGCTTTCTTT; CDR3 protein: CASSPDRGLNTEAFF
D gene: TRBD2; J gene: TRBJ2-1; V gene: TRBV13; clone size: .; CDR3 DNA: TGTGCCAGCAGCTTAGGAGGTTTGCAGCGGGATTACAATGAGCAGTTCTTC; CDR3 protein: CASSLGGLQRDYNEQFF
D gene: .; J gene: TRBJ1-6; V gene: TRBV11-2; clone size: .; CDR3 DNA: TGTGCCAGCAGCTTCCCGCGGGACTCACCCCTCCACTTT; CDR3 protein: CASSFPRDSPLHF
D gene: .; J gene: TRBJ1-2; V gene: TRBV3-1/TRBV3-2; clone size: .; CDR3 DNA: TGTGCCAGCAGCCAAGACGCTAACTATGGCTACACCTTC; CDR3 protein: CASSQDANYGYTF
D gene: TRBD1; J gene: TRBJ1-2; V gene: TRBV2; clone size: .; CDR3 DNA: TGTGCCAGCAGTGGGGACAGGGCTTATGGCTACACCTTC; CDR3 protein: CASSGDRAYGYTF
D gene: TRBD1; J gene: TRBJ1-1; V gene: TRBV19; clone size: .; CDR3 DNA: TGTGCCAGTAGTGCCACCTACAGGGGAAACACTGAAGCTTTCTTT; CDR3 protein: CASSATYRGNTEAFF
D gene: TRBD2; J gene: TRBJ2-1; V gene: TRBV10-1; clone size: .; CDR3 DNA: TGCGCCAGCAGTGACCCTAGCGGTAAATACAATGAGCAGTTCTTC; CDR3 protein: CASSDPSGKYNEQFF
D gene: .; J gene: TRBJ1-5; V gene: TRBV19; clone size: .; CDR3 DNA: TGTGCCAGTAGTATTGAACCCTATAGCAATCAGCCCCAGCATTTT; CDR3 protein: CASSIEPYSNQPQHF
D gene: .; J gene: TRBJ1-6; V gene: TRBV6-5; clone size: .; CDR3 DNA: TGTGCCAGCAGTCTCGGGGGATCACCCCTCCACTTT; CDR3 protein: CASSLGGSPLHF
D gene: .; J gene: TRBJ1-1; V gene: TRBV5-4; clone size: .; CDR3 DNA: TGTGCCAGCAGCATCCAGGGATTGGGCACTGAAGCTTTCTTT; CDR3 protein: CASSIQGLGTEAFF
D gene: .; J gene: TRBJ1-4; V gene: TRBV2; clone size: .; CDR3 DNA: TGTGCCAGCACTGACAGCAGGGGCAATGAAAAACTGTTTTTT; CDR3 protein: CASTDSRGNEKLFF
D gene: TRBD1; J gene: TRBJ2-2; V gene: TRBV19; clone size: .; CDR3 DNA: TGTGCCAGTAGTACACCTCCGGGACAGGGGGCGCGGACCGGGGAGCTGTTTTTT; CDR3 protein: CASSTPPGQGARTGELFF
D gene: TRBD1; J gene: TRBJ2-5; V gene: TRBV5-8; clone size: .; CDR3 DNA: TGTGCCAGCAGCTCGAGGACAGGGGGGGAGACCCAGTACTTC; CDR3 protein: CASSSRTGGETQYF
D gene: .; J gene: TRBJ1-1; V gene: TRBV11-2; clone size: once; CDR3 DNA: TGTGCCAGCAGCCGAGATCGCCCCTTGAACACTGAAGCTTTCTTT; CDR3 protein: CASSRDRPLNTEAFF
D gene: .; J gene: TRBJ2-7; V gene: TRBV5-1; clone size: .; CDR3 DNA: TGCGCCAGTACAGACGGCCTCTCCTACGAGCAGTACTTC; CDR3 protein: CASTDGLSYEQYF
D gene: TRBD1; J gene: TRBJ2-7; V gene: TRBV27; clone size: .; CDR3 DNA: TGTGCCAGCAGCCCGGGACAGCTCTCCTACGAGCAGTACTTC; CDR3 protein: CASSPGQLSYEQYF
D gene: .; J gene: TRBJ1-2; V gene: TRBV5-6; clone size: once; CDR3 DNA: TGTGCCAGCACCCGGGCGGGGAGGTATGGCTACACCTTC; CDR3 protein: CASTRAGRYGYTF
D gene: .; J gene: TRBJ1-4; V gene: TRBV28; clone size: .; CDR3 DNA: TGTGCCAGTTCCGACGGCGGCGCAACTAATGAAAAACTGTTTTTT; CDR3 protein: CASSDGGATNEKLFF
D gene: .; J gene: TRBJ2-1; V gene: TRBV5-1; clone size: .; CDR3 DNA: TGCGCCAGCAGCTTGGTGAGGCAGGGGGGATCTTCATACAATGAGCAGTTCTTC; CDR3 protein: CASSLVRQGGSSYNEQFF
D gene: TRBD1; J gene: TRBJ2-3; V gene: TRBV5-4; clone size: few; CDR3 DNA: TGTGCCAGCAGCCCCTGGACAGGGTACGCAGATACGCAGTATTTT; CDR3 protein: CASSPWTGYADTQYF
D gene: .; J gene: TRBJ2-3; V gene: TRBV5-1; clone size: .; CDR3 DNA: TGCGCCAGCAGCCAGGGACTGAGCACAGATACGCAGTATTTT; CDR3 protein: CASSQGLSTDTQYF
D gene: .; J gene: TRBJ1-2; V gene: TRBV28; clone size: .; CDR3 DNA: TGTGCCAGCAGTCCTTATGGCTACACCTTC; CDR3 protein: CASSPYGYTF
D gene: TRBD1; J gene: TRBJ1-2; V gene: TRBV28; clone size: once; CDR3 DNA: TGTGCCAGCATTACCGCGGGACAGATCAATGGCTACACCTTC; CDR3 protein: CASITAGQINGYTF
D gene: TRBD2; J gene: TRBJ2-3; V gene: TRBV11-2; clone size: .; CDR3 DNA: TGTGCCAGCAGCTCTAGGACTAGCGGGAGAACTAGCACAGATACGCAGTATTTT; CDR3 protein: CASSSRTSGRTSTDTQYF
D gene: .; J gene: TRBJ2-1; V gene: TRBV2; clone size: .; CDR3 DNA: TGTGCCAGCAGTGTAGGATGGGCGCAGTTCTTC; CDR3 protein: CASSVGWAQFF
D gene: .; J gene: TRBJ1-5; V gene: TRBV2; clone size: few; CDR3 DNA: TGTGCCAGCACCCAGGGAGGGGCTGGAAGTCAGCCCCAGCATTTT; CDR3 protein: CASTQGGAGSQPQHF
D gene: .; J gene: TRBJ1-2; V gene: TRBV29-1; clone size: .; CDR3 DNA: TGCAGCGTTGCGGGGATCTATGGCTACACCTTC; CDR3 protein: CSVAGIYGYTF
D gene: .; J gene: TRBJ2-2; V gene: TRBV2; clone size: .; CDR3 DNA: TGTGCCAGCAGGAAGGAGGGACTCCTAAACACCGGGGAGCTGTTTTTT; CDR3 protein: CASRKEGLLNTGELFF
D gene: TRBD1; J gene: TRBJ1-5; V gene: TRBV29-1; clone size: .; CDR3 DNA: TGCAGCGCCGGGACAGGGAGGCAGCCCCAGCATTTT; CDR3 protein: CSAGTGRQPQHF
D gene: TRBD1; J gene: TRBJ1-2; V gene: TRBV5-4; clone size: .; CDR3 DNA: TGTGCCAGCAGCTTGGGGGGGACAGGGGGTAACTATGGCTACACCTTC; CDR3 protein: CASSLGGTGGNYGYTF
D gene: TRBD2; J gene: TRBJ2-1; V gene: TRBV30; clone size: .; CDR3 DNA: TGTGCCTGGACTAGCGGGGGAAATGAGCAGTTCTTC; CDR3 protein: CAWTSGGNEQFF
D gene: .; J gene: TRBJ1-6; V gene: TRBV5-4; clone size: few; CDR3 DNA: TGTGCCAGCAGCCTTCAAGGCCAGGGATCACCCCTCCACTTT; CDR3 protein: CASSLQGQGSPLHF